This entry is about one TCR beta chain. Its antigen remains unknown. A universal primer binding site was introduced by template switching. The final cDNA contained unique molecular identifiers. TCRdb itself ran the 5' RACE reads through MiXCR, one entry per CDR3 protein. Of under 1 million distinct CDR3 sequences listed, about 12% were seen once; the top ten hold 1.5% to 2%. These data belong to a study of identical twins. Healthy Caucasian individuals made up all the donors. V was cut by 4 bases and J by 0 bases, with 10 bases left in between. CDR1 and CDR2 (germline): LGHNA, YNFKEQ. There are 15 residues in the CDR3. General observations from the study: The more abundant beta clonotypes in cord blood had fewer insertions, and memory repertoires did not show this. The models systematically underestimated how much out-of-frame TCR alpha was shared in monozygotic twins.

These data also formed part of another study, on yellow fever vaccine responses in identical twins.

This TCR came from a young woman in good health. V usage is TRBV4-2 and J usage is TRBJ2-1, with D hard to call. The sequencing sample was made of PBMCs. The CDR3 reads CASSPELSSYNEQFF. The CDR3 nucleotides are TGTGCCAGCAGCCCGGAACTGAGCTCCTACAATGAGCAGTTCTTC.